The sample holds many counts of the clone carrying this TCR beta chain. Antigen unknown. This specimen comes from a study of metastatic and nonmetastatic thyroid tumors. Whole-study results and caveats: Benign nodules reportedly had significantly lower TCR beta diversity than malignant thyroid tumors in blood and tumor.

Treatment of any kind had been given to no patient before thyroid surgery. The CDR3 covers 14 residues. The V end was cut by 1 base, the J end by 7 bases, with 13 bases between. Germline-derived CDR1 and CDR2 are DFQATT and SNEGSKA (reference sequence). As handled by the study authors: Building a distant-metastasis classifier for papillary thyroid cancer drew on CDR3 differences across clinicopathological groups. TCRdb used MiXCR to call clones anew from the PCR reads. These V and J calls originate from TCRdb's pipeline instead of the authors' own analysis. Of some 11,000 clones in the sample, around 21% were seen once.

The rearrangement joins TRBV20-1 to TRBJ1-4; tentatively, D is TRBD1 (5 bases). The sequence derives from a female donor with papillary thyroid cancer or a benign thyroid nodule (not recorded which). Some clones in this sample may be carry-over from other donors' samples. Sequencing was done on a sample of adjacent normal tissue. The CDR3 DNA is TGCAGTGCTAGAGGGAGGGGACGTAGTGAAAAACTGTTTTTT. This translates into CSARGRGRSEKLFF.